This T cell receptor beta chain was documented in a study of CD8 T cells in ankylosing spondylitis. The study's findings and limits: Certain motif variants had earlier appeared in reactive arthritis synovial fluid and blood. Within ankylosing spondylitis blood, a TCR beta motif made up of eight highly homologous variants appeared to be characteristic.

The authors made TCR beta libraries by quantitative 5'-RACE with molecular barcodes. TCRdb recomputed calls from the 5' RACE reads with MiXCR, one row per CDR3 protein. This sample has approximately 350,000 distinct CDR3 sequences, with 20% to 25% found just once. In its sample, this clonotype was seen a few times. Its antigen is currently unknown. Trimming removed 3 bases from V and 0 bases from J; junction bases left unmatched: 3. Germline lookup yields CDR1 DFQATT and CDR2 SNEGSKA (reference sequence). The CDR3 is 14 residues long. Sequencing input: blood, either unsorted or a sorted T cell fraction (not recorded which). This chain connects TRBV20-1 to TRBJ2-3; 7 bases agree with TRBD1. The clonotype was recovered from a male donor with ankylosing spondylitis or in good health (not recorded which). The CDR3: CSARGQSSTDTQYF. The CDR3 DNA reads as TGCAGTGCTAGGGGACAGAGTAGCACAGATACGCAGTATTTT.